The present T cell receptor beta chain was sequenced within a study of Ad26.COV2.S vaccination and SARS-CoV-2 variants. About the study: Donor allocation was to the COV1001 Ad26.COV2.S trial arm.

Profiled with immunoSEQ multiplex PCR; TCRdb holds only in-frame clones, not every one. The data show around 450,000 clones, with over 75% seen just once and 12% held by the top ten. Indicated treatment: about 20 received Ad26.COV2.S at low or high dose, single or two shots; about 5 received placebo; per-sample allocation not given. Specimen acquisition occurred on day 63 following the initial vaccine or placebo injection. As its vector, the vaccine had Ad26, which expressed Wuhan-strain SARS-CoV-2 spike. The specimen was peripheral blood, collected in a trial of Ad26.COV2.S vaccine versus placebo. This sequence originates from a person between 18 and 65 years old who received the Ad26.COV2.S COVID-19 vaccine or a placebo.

CDR3 in amino acids: CASGFFERNSPLHF. Written as DNA, the CDR3 is TGTGCTAGTGGTTTCTTCGAGCGTAATTCACCCCTCCACTTT. This chain connects TRBV12-5 to TRBJ1-6; D gene uncertain. The CDR3 covers 14 residues. V lost 3 bases and J 6 bases, leaving 9 bases between the germline ends. Germline values: CDR1 LGHNT, CDR2 FRNRAP.